What follows are 7 T cell receptor beta chains derived from one specimen sequenced in a study of shared clonotypes between healthy human individuals. The assay was immunoSEQ multiplex PCR, and TCRdb's table has in-frame clones only and misses some. The data hold about 1 million clones, with about 75% observed a single time. Sequenced sample: memory CD4+ T cells sorted from blood. Subset specified: CD45RA-negative fraction. The source is a man aged 18 to 30 in good health.

V and J are TRBV6-5 and TRBJ2-5; D could derive from TRBD1 or TRBD2 (5 bases each). This CDR3 has 16 amino acids. The germline V and J ends were trimmed by 2 bases and 1 base, with 14 bases remaining between them. The germline V gene encodes CDR1 MNHEY and CDR2 SVGAGI. The CDR3 region has the DNA TGTGCCAGCAGTTACCACGGGACGGCGACCCAAGAGACCCAGTACTTC. Translating it yields CASSYHGTATQETQYF.

This clone was seen a single time. This rearrangement joins TRBV18 to TRBJ2-5; TRBD1 matches 9 bases. Trimming cost V 2 bases and J 4 bases; bases outside gene matches: 5. CDR3 size: 15 residues. The germline V gene encodes CDR1 KGHSH and CDR2 LQKENI. CDR3 amino acids: CASSPEGTGRETQYF. The CDR3 DNA is TGTGCCAGCTCACCAGAGGGGACAGGGAGAGAGACCCAGTACTTC.

The genes are TRBV29-1 and TRBJ2-2; D is perhaps TRBD2 (6 bases). Trimming removed 4 bases from V and 4 bases from J, with 7 bases in between. The germline CDR1 and CDR2 sequences are SQVTM and ANQGSEA. The CDR3 is 12 amino acids. CDR3 in DNA: TGCAGCGTTGTGGGGGGCACCGGGGAGCTGTTTTTT. Protein sequence: CSVVGGTGELFF.

V and J are TRBV28 and TRBJ1-2; D not resolved. Germline assignment: CDR1 MDHEN and CDR2 SYDVKM. The CDR3 has 14 amino acids. V lost 6 bases to trimming and J lost 1 base, with 12 bases between them. The CDR3 bases are TGTGCCAGCAGCCAGGTTTCTATTAACTATGGCTACACCTTC. This encodes CASSQVSINYGYTF.

This clone was recorded only once. This rearrangement joins TRBV5-6 to TRBJ2-5, with D possibly being TRBD1 (6 bases). The J call may be wrong; the DNA end is better matched by TRBJ2-7. CDR3 length equals 12 residues. Germline CDR1 and CDR2: SGHDT and YYEEEE. For the CDR3, the DNA is TGTGCCAGCAGCACGACAGGATACGAGCAGTACTTC. Protein sequence: CASSTTGYEQYF.

This clone was recorded once. The V and J genes are TRBV12-5 and TRBJ2-3; no reliable D call. The CDR3 is 15 amino acids. The germline V and J ends were trimmed by 6 bases and 1 base, with 14 bases remaining between them. Germline CDR1 LGHNT, CDR2 FRNRAP. CDR3 protein: CASGSTVLGTDTQYF. CDR3 coding DNA: TGTGCTAGTGGGTCGACCGTTCTCGGCACAGATACGCAGTATTTT.

The V call is TRBV10-3, the J call TRBJ2-7; the match to TRBD2 covers 10 bases. The CDR3 contains 14 residues. V lost 9 bases and J lost 0; bases outside the gene matches: 5. CDR1 ENHRY and CDR2 SYGVKD come from the germline V gene. The CDR3 reads CAISSGGISYEQYF. The CDR3 region has the DNA TGTGCCATTTCTAGCGGGGGTATCTCCTACGAGCAGTACTTC.